This TCR beta chain derives from a study of blood T cell repertoires in COVID-19. About the study: Acute and convalescent COVID-19 specimens originated in the United States, Italy and Spain.

In the authors' methods: Nucleated cell number was recorded as an estimate derived from reference gene primer amplification. Some clones are missing from TCRdb's copy, which holds only in-frame ones; the method was immunoSEQ multiplex PCR. The DNA was the basis for D and trimming; V, J and clone size are from that table. Among around 270,000 clones listed, 80% to 90% were seen once. Recruits, aged roughly 18 to 90 years, lived in 24 US areas. Shortly before study entry, within 2 weeks, exposed participants had met a COVID-19 case. This CDR3 has 14 residues. Germline lookup yields CDR1 SGHRS and CDR2 YFSETQ. Comments on this clone: Germline is not matched at one junction end, which may reflect a read error.

This sequence was found in a woman aged 40 to 50 who had been exposed to COVID-19. The chain uses TRBV5-1 and TRBJ1-1, with D unclear. The sample comprised PBMCs or T cells enriched from blood (not recorded which). CDR3 nucleotides: TGTGCCAGCAGCTTGGCGAGGTTTGACACTGAAGCTTTCTTT. Translating gives CASSLARFDTEAFF. Full variable domain (rest looked up from reference TRBV5-1 and TRBJ1-1): KAGVTQTPRYLIKTRGQQVTLSCSPISGHRSVSWYQQTPGQGLQFLFEYFSETQRNKGNFPGRFSGRQFSNSRSEMNVSTLELGDSALYLCASSLARFDTEAFFGQGTRLTVV.